Shown below are 18 T cell receptor beta chains from a single sample sequenced in a study of CXCR3-negative and CXCR3-positive naive CD8 T cells. The authors made the TRB cDNA libraries by 5' RACE using UMI labels. TCRdb reprocessed the 5' RACE reads, with one entry per CDR3 protein and no DNA. With about 120,000 distinct CDR3 sequences in the sample, the ten largest clones hold approximately 0.4%. The antigens of these receptors remain unknown. Study-wide points: When CXCR3-positive naive cells were set against CXCR3-negative naive cells, the former had more hydrophobic TRB CDR3s.

Input material: naive CXCR3+ CD8+ T cells from blood. The subset here: CD45RO-CCR7+CD27+CD95- naive CD8+ T cells expressing CXCR3 (TNR3+). These TCRs come from a human donor in good health. Some clones in this sample may be carry-over from other donors' samples.

The rearrangement uses TRBV5-5 and TRBJ2-7. Germline values: CDR1 SGHKS, CDR2 YYEKEE (reference sequence). This CDR3 region has 19 residues. Here the CDR3 reads CASSWDENSFGLGSYEQYF.

The chain employs TRBV4-1 and TRBJ2-5. This CDR3 is 14 amino acids long. Germline values: CDR1 MGHRA, CDR2 YSYEKL. CDR3: CASSQDRNQETQYF.

V is TRBV4-3 and J is TRBJ2-5. CDR3 length: 15 amino acids. Germline CDR1 and CDR2: LGHNA and YSLEER. This CDR3 reads CASSQELQAQETQYF.

The J gene is TRBJ2-7, the V gene TRBV4-1; the D call from TCRdb, TRBD2, cannot be confirmed without DNA. The CDR3 is 15 amino acids. Germline loops: CDR1 MGHRA, CDR2 YSYEKL. CDR3 protein: CASSPLAGGGTEQYF.

The chain couples TRBV15 to TRBJ2-1; TCRdb designates TRBD2, a call that cannot be tested without DNA. Per the germline V gene, CDR1 is LNHNV and CDR2 is YYDKDF (reference sequence). The CDR3 contains 14 residues. Here the CDR3 reads CATSRQTRFGEQFF. Looking up the rest from reference TRBV15 and TRBJ2-1 gives the full variable domain: DAMVIQNPRYQVTQFGKPVTLSCSQTLNHNVMYWYQQKSSQAPKLLFHYYDKDFNNEADTPDNFQSRRPNTSFCFLDIRSPGLGDTAMYLCATSRQTRFGEQFFGPGTRLTVL.

The rearrangement links TRBV5-1 to TRBJ2-3; checking the TCRdb D call of TRBD2 is not possible without DNA. Germline CDR1 and CDR2: SGHRS and YFSETQ. The CDR3 covers 16 residues. CDR3 protein: CASSDGTSGFTDTQYF.

The rearrangement joins TRBV7-8 to TRBJ2-5; without DNA, the TCRdb call of TRBD2 cannot be checked. Germline loops: CDR1 SGHVS, CDR2 FQNEAQ. The CDR3 has 16 amino acids. The CDR3 is CASSHLGAPYQETQYF.

This chain joins TRBV7-2 and TRBJ1-1. The CDR3 extends over 14 amino acids. The V gene's germline CDR1 is SGHTA and CDR2 FQGNSA. The CDR3 reads CASSLMALNTEAFF.

The rearrangement links TRBV20-1 to TRBJ2-2; TCRdb indicates TRBD1, and absent DNA this call remains unverified. The CDR3 has 16 amino acids. Germline CDR1 is DFQATT and CDR2 is SNEGSKA (reference sequence). This CDR3 is CSARATTGPNTGELFF.

The genes are TRBV28 and TRBJ2-7; absent DNA, TCRdb's TRBD1 call cannot be checked. CDR1 and CDR2 (germline): MDHEN, SYDVKM. The CDR3 runs to 15 residues. CDR3 loop: CASSLPGQVPYEQYF.

V usage is TRBV15 and J usage is TRBJ1-3. The CDR3 covers 15 residues. Germline values: CDR1 LNHNV, CDR2 YYDKDF (reference sequence). CDR3 residues: CATSRDRGIGNTIYF.

The J gene is TRBJ2-7, the V gene TRBV29-1; TCRdb gives TRBD2 as the D gene, but with no DNA this cannot be confirmed. The CDR3 is made up of 14 amino acids. Germline loops: CDR1 SQVTM, CDR2 ANQGSEA. CDR3 protein: CSVDGLSGSNEQYF.

The J gene is TRBJ2-7, the V gene TRBV6-6; TCRdb picks TRBD1, but there is no DNA to check that call. Per the germline V gene, CDR1 is MNHNY and CDR2 is SVGAGI (reference sequence). The length of the CDR3 is 15 residues. CDR3 loop: CASTPVAGHYYEQYF.

The rearrangement joins TRBV7-9 to TRBJ2-7; TCRdb's D call, TRBD2, is unchecked because there is no DNA. In germline, CDR1 is SEHNR, CDR2 FQNEAQ (reference sequence). CDR3 length: 14 amino acids. The CDR3 reads CASRLGPPFYEQYF.

The V and J genes are TRBV18 and TRBJ2-2. Germline CDR1 reads KGHSH; CDR2 reads LQKENI. The CDR3 is 15 residues long. The CDR3 sequence is CASSPLGPNTGELFF. The whole variable domain, remainder taken from reference TRBV18 and TRBJ2-2, is NAGVMQNPRHLVRRRGQEARLRCSPMKGHSHVYWYRQLPEEGLKFMVYLQKENIIDESGMPKERFSAEFPKEGPSILRIQQVVRGDSAAYFCASSPLGPNTGELFFGEGSRLTVL.

V gene TRBV5-8 combines with J gene TRBJ1-5; TCRdb gives TRBD1 as the D gene, but with no DNA this cannot be confirmed. The CDR3 loop spans 15 amino acids. Germline CDR1 is SGHTS and CDR2 is YDEGEE. CDR3: CASSLGRGWNQPQHF.

This sequence joins TRBV29-1 and TRBJ2-5. The CDR3 has 12 residues. Per germline, CDR1 SQVTM and CDR2 ANQGSEA. The CDR3 protein is CSVEVGKETQYF. Together with reference TRBV29-1 and TRBJ2-5, the CDR3 gives the full variable domain: SAVISQKPSRDICQRGTSLTIQCQVDSQVTMMFWYRQQPGQSLTLIATANQGSEATYESGFVIDKFPISRPNLTFSTLTVSNMSPEDSSIYLCSVEVGKETQYFGPGTRLLVL.

The CDR3 loop is CASSQAATYNEQFF. This chain links TRBV28 with TRBJ2-1. The germline gives CDR1 MDHEN, CDR2 SYDVKM. The CDR3 is 14 residues long. Looking up the rest from reference TRBV28 and TRBJ2-1 gives the full variable domain: DVKVTQSSRYLVKRTGEKVFLECVQDMDHENMFWYRQDPGLGLRLIYFSYDVKMKEKGDIPEGYSVSREKKERFSLILESASTNQTSMYLCASSQAATYNEQFFGPGTRLTVL.